The rows below give T cell receptor beta chains drawn from one sample of a study of blood T cell repertoires in COVID-19. TCRdb keeps only in-frame clones here, not all; method: immunoSEQ multiplex PCR. Counted here are about 140,000 clones, about three quarters occurring once; the ten biggest clones make up 16%. Material for sequencing was peripheral blood. These receptors were taken from a man in his fifties or sixties with acute or convalescent COVID-19. Each CDR3 is given with its conserved first and last residue. The D gene is left open where the match is weak. Where a row states a size, it is once, few, many or the class of an expanded clone; other rows omit it.

V gene	clone size	D gene	J gene	CDR3 protein	CDR3 DNA
TRBV24-1	NA	TRBD1	TRBJ2-1	CATSDGGTGGGEQFF	TGTGCCACCAGTGATGGGGGGACAGGGGGCGGTGAGCAGTTCTTC
TRBV30	NA	NA	TRBJ1-1	CAWSPRVGRRNTEAFF	TGTGCCTGGAGTCCACGAGTGGGGCGCAGGAACACTGAAGCTTTCTTT
TRBV5-5	NA	TRBD2	TRBJ2-1	CASSLTSGGARNEQFF	TGTGCCAGCAGCCTCACTAGCGGGGGGGCCCGGAATGAGCAGTTCTTC
TRBV3-1/TRBV3-2	NA	NA	TRBJ1-4	CASSQERNEKLFF	TGTGCCAGCAGCCAAGAGCGAAATGAAAAACTGTTTTTT
TRBV7-9	NA	TRBD2	TRBJ2-3	CASSSRRGATDTQYF	TGTGCCAGCAGTTCAAGGCGGGGGGCCACAGATACGCAGTATTTT
TRBV11-2	few	NA	TRBJ2-1	CASSSDTSWYSYNEQFF	TGTGCCAGCAGTTCCGATACTAGCTGGTACTCCTACAATGAGCAGTTCTTC
TRBV4-1	NA	NA	TRBJ2-7	CASSQGGWGAELTQYF	TGCGCCAGCAGCCAAGGAGGTTGGGGAGCGGAACTAACCCAGTACTTC
TRBV28	NA	NA	TRBJ2-5	CASSLGVSGQYF	TGTGCCAGCAGTTTGGGTGTCTCGGGCCAGTACTTC
TRBV5-1	NA	TRBD1	TRBJ1-1	CASSFDRGTEAFF	TGCGCCAGCAGCTTCGACAGGGGCACTGAAGCTTTCTTT
TRBV7-8	NA	NA	TRBJ2-7	CASSSRTGHEQYF	TGTGCCAGCAGCTCTCGGACTGGCCACGAGCAGTACTTC
TRBV24-1	NA	TRBD1	TRBJ1-6	CATSQFKGADSPLHF	TGTGCCACCAGTCAATTTAAGGGGGCGGATTCACCCCTCCACTTT